This T cell receptor (beta chain) was captured in a study of T cell responses to AZD1222 COVID-19 vaccine. Study background: It was second doses at about 4 or about 12 weeks that were pooled.

In regard to this clone: Its antigen is not known.

Study-wide results and limits: Baseline testing showed seropositivity in only a handful of AZD1222 recipients. Recipients of two AZD1222 doses showed rising Spike-specific TCR breadth and depth. Sampling captured repertoires only after the peak T cell response.

V shed 4 bases and J shed 6 bases, with 13 bases lying between them. Germline loops: CDR1 SGHNT, CDR2 YYREEE (reference sequence). The length of the CDR3 is 13 residues. Profiling relied on immunoSEQ multiplex PCR, and the TCRdb table lists in-frame clones only, not all of them. The table records approximately 110,000 clones, about nine tenths of them present only once. The specimen was peripheral blood, collected on day 0 of AZD1222 vaccination. This receptor was obtained from an adult in good health. The chain uses TRBV5-4 and TRBJ1-2; no definite D call. CDR3 protein: CASSLPHGDGYTF. DNA of the CDR3: TGTGCCAGCAGCCTGCCTCACGGTGATGGCTACACCTTC.